One sample yielded the 17 T cell receptor beta chains listed below, sequenced in a study of multiple sclerosis patients with progressive multifocal leukoencephalopathy. The repertoire was sequenced with immunoSEQ multiplex PCR; TCRdb's copy has only in-frame clones and lacks some. The repertoire holds 24,000 or so clones, with 85% to 95% as singletons. Sample time point: around 12 months of natalizumab therapy. The sample in question was PBMCs, obtained from a patient treated with natalizumab. Receptor source: a man aged 25-45 years with multiple sclerosis.

This chain uses TRBV7-3 with TRBJ2-1; unclear D gene. Germline V gives CDR1 SGHTA, CDR2 FQGTGA. The CDR3 contains 14 residues. V lost 2 bases to trimming and J lost 8 bases, with 13 bases between them. CDR3 coding DNA: TGTGCCAGCAGCTTAGGGATTGGAAAGGATGAGCAGTTCTTC. Translation gives CASSLGIGKDEQFF. The complete variable domain, with remaining parts taken from reference TRBV7-3 and TRBJ2-1, reads GAGVSQTPSNKVTEKGKYVELRCDPISGHTALYWYRQSLGQGPEFLIYFQGTGAADDSGLPNDRFFAVRPEGSVSTLKIQRTERGDSAVYLCASSLGIGKDEQFFGPGTRLTVL.

The rearrangement uses TRBV10-3 and TRBJ2-6, with D unresolved. The V and J ends lost 2 bases and 2 bases respectively, with 10 bases between them. Germline V CDR1 and CDR2: ENHRY, SYGVKD. CDR3 length equals 16 residues. This CDR3 reads CAISEKRFPGANVLTF. CDR3 nucleotide sequence: TGTGCCATCAGTGAGAAGAGGTTTCCTGGGGCCAACGTCCTGACTTTC.

This chain links TRBV19 with TRBJ1-6; possibly TRBD1 for D (6 bases). Per the germline V gene, CDR1 is LNHDA and CDR2 is SQIVND (reference sequence). This CDR3 is 13 amino acids long. Trimming removed 5 bases at V and 10 bases at J, with 12 bases between. CDR3 DNA: TGTGCCAGTAGTGCGGCAGGGGACTCACCCCTCCACTTT. Its protein is CASSAAGDSPLHF.

The rearrangement uses TRBV5-1 and TRBJ2-7, with 15 bases lining up with TRBD2. The germline gives CDR1 SGHRS, CDR2 YFSETQ. The CDR3 length is 15 residues. V shed 3 bases and J 3 bases; nucleotides not matched to a gene: 1. This chain's CDR3 is CASSSGLAGGYEQYF. The DNA for the CDR3 is TGCGCCAGCAGCTCGGGACTAGCGGGAGGCTACGAGCAGTACTTC.

This CDR3 is CASSHSRNEQFF. In DNA form, the CDR3 reads TGTGCCAGCAGCCATAGCCGCAATGAGCAGTTCTTC. The chain carries TRBV11-3 and TRBJ2-1; unclear D gene. Germline-derived CDR1 and CDR2 are SGHNT and YENEEA. V lost 5 bases to trimming and J lost 6 bases, with 8 bases between them. This CDR3 spans 12 amino acids.

This clone was seen a single time. The chain employs TRBV6-5 and TRBJ2-1, with no clear D. V lost 2 bases and J 8 bases, leaving 16 bases between the germline ends. The CDR3 is 15 amino acids. CDR1 is MNHEY, CDR2 SVGAGI, per germline. The CDR3 DNA follows: TGTGCCAGCAGTTACAAGGGCCAAGTGCAGGATGAGCAGTTCTTC. This codes for CASSYKGQVQDEQFF.

The V and J genes are TRBV18 and TRBJ2-7, with D possibly TRBD1 on 5 matching bases. The V end lost 6 bases, the J end lost 7 bases, and 13 bases lay between the germline ends. CDR3 length: 12 amino acids. The V gene's germline CDR1 is KGHSH and CDR2 LQKENI. CDR3 sequence reads: CASSFKGREQYV. CDR3 nucleotide sequence: TGTGCCAGCTCGTTCAAGGGGCGGGAGCAGTACGTC.

A remark on this clone: Because it lacks the conserved phenylalanine or tryptophan at the end, this CDR3 is likely a read error. J is TRBJ1-1 and V is TRBV19, with unresolved D. This CDR3 has 18 amino acids. The germline CDR1 and CDR2 sequences are LNHDA and SQIVND (reference sequence). V was clipped by 5 bases and J by 0 bases, with 22 bases between them. CDR3 loop: CASSPLLSFLKMNTEAFL. For the CDR3, the DNA is TGTGCCAGTAGTCCCCTTTTGTCCTTCCTGAAGATGAACACTGAAGCTTTCCTT.

The V gene is TRBV5-1, the J gene TRBJ1-1, with a possible D match to TRBD1 (6 bases). CDR1 SGHRS and CDR2 YFSETQ come from the germline V gene. CDR3 size: 14 residues. Deletions cut 2 bases from V and 7 bases from J, with 15 bases between. The CDR3 DNA follows: TGCGCCAGCAGCTTCAGGACAGAAGGAAATGAAGCTTTCTTT. It encodes CASSFRTEGNEAFF.

In nucleotides, the CDR3 is TGCAGTGCTAGGGAGGGAGAAAAACTGTTTTTT. This gives the protein CSAREGEKLFF. The chain links TRBV20-1 to TRBJ1-4, with D hard to call. The germline V gene encodes CDR1 DFQATT and CDR2 SNEGSKA (reference sequence). Trimming pared 3 bases from V and 8 bases from J, leaving 7 bases between. The CDR3 length is 11 residues.

V is TRBV7-2 and J is TRBJ2-7, with D tentatively TRBD1 or TRBD2 (6 bases each). V lost 1 base and J 2 bases, leaving 12 bases between the germline ends. Germline lookup yields CDR1 SGHTA and CDR2 FQGNSA. The CDR3 has 15 residues. For the CDR3, the DNA is TGTGCCAGCAGCTTAGGTGGGGGGCCGACCTACGAGCAGTACTTC. Encoded protein: CASSLGGGPTYEQYF. Variable domain in full (rest from reference TRBV7-2 and TRBJ2-7): GAGVSQSPSNKVTEKGKDVELRCDPISGHTALYWYRQSLGQGLEFLIYFQGNSAPDKSGLPSDRFSAERTGGSVSTLTIQRTQQEDSAVYLCASSLGGGPTYEQYFGPGTRLTVT.

J is TRBJ1-1 and V is TRBV6-5; D perhaps matches TRBD1 (6 bases). Per the germline V gene, CDR1 is MNHEY and CDR2 is SVGAGI. Trimming cost V 5 bases and J 10 bases, with 14 bases left between them. CDR3 length: 12 amino acids. CDR3: CASSSHRVGAFF. The CDR3 DNA sequence: TGTGCCAGCAGTAGTCACAGGGTGGGAGCTTTCTTT.

This chain joins TRBV18 and TRBJ2-2; 9 bases match TRBD1. The germline V gene encodes CDR1 KGHSH and CDR2 LQKENI. The length of the CDR3 is 16 residues. The J segment lost 1 base and the V segment lost 6 bases, leaving 6 bases of the junction unmatched. The CDR3 protein is CASSLQGAKNTGELFF. DNA for the CDR3: TGTGCCAGCTCGCTACAGGGGGCGAAGAACACCGGGGAGCTGTTTTTT. Combining the CDR3 with reference TRBV18 and TRBJ2-2 gives the whole variable domain NAGVMQNPRHLVRRRGQEARLRCSPMKGHSHVYWYRQLPEEGLKFMVYLQKENIIDESGMPKERFSAEFPKEGPSILRIQQVVRGDSAAYFCASSLQGAKNTGELFFGEGSRLTVL.

The chain joins TRBV6-1 to TRBJ2-7, with D uncertain. The germline V and J ends were trimmed by 7 bases and 2 bases, with 9 bases remaining between them. The CDR3 is made up of 12 amino acids. The germline V gene encodes CDR1 MNHNS and CDR2 SASEGT. The CDR3 region has the DNA TGTGCCAGCACTGACCGTCCCTACGAGCAGTACTTC. Translation: CASTDRPYEQYF.

The chain has TRBV6-6 and TRBJ1-1, with D possibly TRBD1 on 6 matching bases. CDR1 is MNHNY and CDR2 is SVGAGI in the germline V gene (reference sequence). Trimming took off 2 bases at V and 8 bases at J, with 15 bases between the two ends. This CDR3 is 14 amino acids long. CDR3 bases: TGTGCCAGCAGTTACGCGGGAGGGGGAGAGGAAGCTTTCTTT. Encoded protein: CASSYAGGGEEAFF.

This CDR3 reads CASSHQAGTGSEKLFF. In DNA, the CDR3 is TGCGCCAGCAGCCACCAGGCCGGGACAGGAAGTGAAAAACTGTTTTTT. V and J are TRBV4-1 and TRBJ1-4, with TRBD1 matching 8 bases. V gave up 3 bases and J gave up 7 bases; unmatched junction bases: 10. The CDR3 is 16 amino acids. Germline CDR1 and CDR2: MGHRA and YSYEKL.

A single count supports this clone. The CDR3 spells CASSPTSGRDSYEQYF. The CDR3 bases are TGTGCCAGCAGCCCAACTAGCGGGAGGGATTCCTACGAGCAGTACTTC. The chain links TRBV7-9 to TRBJ2-7; 13 bases agree with TRBD2. Losses at the gene ends were 5 bases for V and 1 base for J; bases not matched to a gene: 5. The CDR3 loop spans 16 amino acids. Germline V gene lookup returns CDR1 SEHNR and CDR2 FQNEAQ (reference sequence).